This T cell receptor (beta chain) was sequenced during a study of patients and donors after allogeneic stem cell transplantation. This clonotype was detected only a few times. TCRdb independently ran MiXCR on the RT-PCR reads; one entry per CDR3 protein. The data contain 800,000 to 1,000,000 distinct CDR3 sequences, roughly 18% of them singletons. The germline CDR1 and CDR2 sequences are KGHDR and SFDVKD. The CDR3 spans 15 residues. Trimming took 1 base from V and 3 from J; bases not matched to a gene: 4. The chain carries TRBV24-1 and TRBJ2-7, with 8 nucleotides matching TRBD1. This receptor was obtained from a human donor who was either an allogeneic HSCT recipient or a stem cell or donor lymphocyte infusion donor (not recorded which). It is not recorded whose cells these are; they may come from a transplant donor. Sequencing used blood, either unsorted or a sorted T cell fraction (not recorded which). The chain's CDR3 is CATSDFTGGIYEQYF. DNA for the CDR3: TGTGCCACCAGTGATTTTACAGGGGGAATCTACGAGCAGTACTTC.